This TCR beta chain derives from a study of T cells in Graves' hyperthyroidism and ophthalmopathy. Study conclusions and caveats: In the analysis, a 13 V-J model separated ophthalmopathy from stable hyperthyroidism.

Ten or more counts support this clonotype. The antigen remains unidentified. Amplified TCR beta CDR3 regions came from RNA transcripts. HTBI primers were the set used in a first-round RT-PCR of the TCR CDR3. Each CDR3 protein is one row after TCRdb ran MiXCR on the multiplex PCR reads. The sample carries 360,000 or so distinct CDR3 sequences, about 18% recorded once. CDR3 length: 14 residues. Germline lookup yields CDR1 MRHNA and CDR2 SNTAGT. V lost 6 bases and J lost 4; bases outside the gene matches: 2. The patients, who ranged from 18 to 65 in age, presented with newly diagnosed hyperthyroidism lasting under 2 months.

The clonotype comes from a woman aged 18 to 35 with Graves' hyperthyroidism. This sequence joins TRBV6-4 and TRBJ2-3; 12 bases are a match to TRBD2. The sample comprised blood. The CDR3: CASSLAGGSDTQYF. In DNA form, the CDR3 reads TGTGCCAGCAGCCTAGCGGGGGGGTCAGATACGCAGTATTTT.